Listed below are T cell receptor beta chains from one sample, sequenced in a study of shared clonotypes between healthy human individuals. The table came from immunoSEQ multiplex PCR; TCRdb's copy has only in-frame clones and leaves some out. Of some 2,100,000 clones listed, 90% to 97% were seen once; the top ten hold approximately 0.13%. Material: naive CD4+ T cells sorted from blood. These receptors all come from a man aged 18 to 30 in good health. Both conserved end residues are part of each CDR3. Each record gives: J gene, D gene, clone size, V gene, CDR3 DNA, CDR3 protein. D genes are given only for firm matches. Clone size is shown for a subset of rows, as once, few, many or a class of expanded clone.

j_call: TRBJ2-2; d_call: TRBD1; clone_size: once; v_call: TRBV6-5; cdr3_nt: TGTGCCAGCAGCCAGGGGGCTCGCGGGGAGCTGTTTTTT; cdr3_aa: CASSQGARGELFF
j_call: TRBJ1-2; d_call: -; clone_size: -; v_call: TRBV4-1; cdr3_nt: TGCGCCAGCAGCCCTTCAGGGGTCCAAGCGGGCTACACCTTC; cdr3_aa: CASSPSGVQAGYTF
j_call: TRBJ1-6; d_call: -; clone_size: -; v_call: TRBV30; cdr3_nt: TGTGCCTGGAGTGTACTACGAGCCGATTCACCCCTCCACTTT; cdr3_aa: CAWSVLRADSPLHF
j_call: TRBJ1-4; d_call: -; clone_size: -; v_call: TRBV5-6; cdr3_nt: TGTGCCAGCAGCTTGCTAGAGCATGGTAATGAAAAACTGTTTTTT; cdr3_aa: CASSLLEHGNEKLFF
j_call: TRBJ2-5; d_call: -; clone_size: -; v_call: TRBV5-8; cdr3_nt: TGTGCCAGCAGCTTGGGCCAGGGTAAAGAGACCCAGTACTTC; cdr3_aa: CASSLGQGKETQYF
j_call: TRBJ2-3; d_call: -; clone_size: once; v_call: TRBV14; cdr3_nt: TGTGCCAGCGGTAACACAGATACGCAGTATTTT; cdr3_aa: CASGNTDTQYF
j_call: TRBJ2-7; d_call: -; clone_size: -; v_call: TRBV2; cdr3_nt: TGTGCCAGCAGTGAACAGGGAGTCCACGAGCAGTACTTC; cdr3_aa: CASSEQGVHEQYF
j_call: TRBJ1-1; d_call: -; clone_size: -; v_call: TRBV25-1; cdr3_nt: TGTGCCAGCAGTGATCCGCCCGGGGGGCGGACTGAAGCTTTCTTT; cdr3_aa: CASSDPPGGRTEAFF
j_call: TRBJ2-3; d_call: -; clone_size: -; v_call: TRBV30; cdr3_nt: TGTGCCTGGAGCCCGGAAGCAGATACGCAGTATTTT; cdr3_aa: CAWSPEADTQYF
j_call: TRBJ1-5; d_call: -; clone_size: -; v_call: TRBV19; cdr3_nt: TGTGCCAGTACCTACCTGGGGAGGGGGAGCAATCAGCCCCAGCATTTT; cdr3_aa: CASTYLGRGSNQPQHF
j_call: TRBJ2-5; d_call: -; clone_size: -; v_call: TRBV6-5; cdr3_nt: TGTGCCAGCAGTTACTCGGGGATTACGTACCAAGAGACCCAGTACTTC; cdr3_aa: CASSYSGITYQETQYF
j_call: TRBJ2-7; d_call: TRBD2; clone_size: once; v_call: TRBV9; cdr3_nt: TGTGCCAGCAGCCCCCGGGGAGGGCGGGCCGACGAGCAGTACTTC; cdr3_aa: CASSPRGGRADEQYF
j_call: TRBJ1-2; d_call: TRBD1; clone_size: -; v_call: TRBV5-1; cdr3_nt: TGCGCCAGCAGCGGAGGGACAGGGGGCGCGTATGGCTACACCTTC; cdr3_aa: CASSGGTGGAYGYTF
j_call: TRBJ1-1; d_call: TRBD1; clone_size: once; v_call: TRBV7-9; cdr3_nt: TGTGCCAGCAGCAACGAGAGACAGGGAGGGGTGAACACTGAAGCTTTCTTT; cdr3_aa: CASSNERQGGVNTEAFF
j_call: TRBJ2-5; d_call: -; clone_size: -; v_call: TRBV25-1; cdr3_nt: TGTGCCAGCAGTGAATATAAGGCACAAGAGACCCAGTACTTC; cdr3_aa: CASSEYKAQETQYF
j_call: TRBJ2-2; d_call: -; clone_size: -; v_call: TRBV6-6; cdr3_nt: TGTGCCAGCAGTTCCCTTTTTATCGGGGAGCTGTTTTTT; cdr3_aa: CASSSLFIGELFF
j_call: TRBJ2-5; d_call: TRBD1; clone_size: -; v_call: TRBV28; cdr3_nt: TGTGCCAGCAGTTTAGGGACAGGGGGTTTAGAGACCCAGTACTTC; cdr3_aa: CASSLGTGGLETQYF
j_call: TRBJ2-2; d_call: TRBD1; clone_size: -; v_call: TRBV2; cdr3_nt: TGTGCCAGCAAGGACAGGTCGAACACCGGGGAGCTGTTTTTT; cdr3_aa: CASKDRSNTGELFF
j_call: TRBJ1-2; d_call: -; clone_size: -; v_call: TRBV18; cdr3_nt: TGTGCCAGCTCCCCGGGAGGGGACTATGGCTACACCTTC; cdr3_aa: CASSPGGDYGYTF
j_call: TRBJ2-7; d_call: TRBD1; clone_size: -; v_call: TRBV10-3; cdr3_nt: TGTGCCATCAGTGAGACAAACAGGGGCTCCTACGAGCAGTACTTC; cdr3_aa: CAISETNRGSYEQYF
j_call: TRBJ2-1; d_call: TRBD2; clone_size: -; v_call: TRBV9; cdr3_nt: TGTGCCAGCAGCGGAGGAGGAGCGGGGAAGGACTCCTACAATGAGCAGTTCTTC; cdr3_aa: CASSGGGAGKDSYNEQFF
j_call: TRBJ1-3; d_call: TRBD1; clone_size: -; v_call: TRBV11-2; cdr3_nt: TGTGCCAGCAGCCCGACAGGGATTGGAAACACCATATATTTT; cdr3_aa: CASSPTGIGNTIYF
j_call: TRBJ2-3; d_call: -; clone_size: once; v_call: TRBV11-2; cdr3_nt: TGTGCCAGCAGCTTGGGCAGGGGGGACACAGATACGCAGTATTTT; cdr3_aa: CASSLGRGDTDTQYF
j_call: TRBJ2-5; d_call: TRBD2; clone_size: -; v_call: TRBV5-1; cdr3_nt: TGCGCCAGCAGCCAGGGACTAATCGAGACCCAGTACTTC; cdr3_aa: CASSQGLIETQYF